This T cell receptor beta chain comes out of a study of blood T cell repertoires in COVID-19. The wider study: Sample material is recorded as cDNA or gDNA derived from T cells, B-cell-depleted T cells, or PBMCs.

Per the study methods: Reference gene primer amplification in the assay estimated nucleated cell counts. Sequencing was performed with immunoSEQ multiplex PCR; in TCRdb, only in-frame clones are kept and a portion is missing. V and J calls plus clone size are reproduced from that table; the DNA served to infer D and trimming. The sample carries 150,000 to 180,000 clones, about 83% recorded once. This TCR was sampled from a woman aged 60-75 years with COVID-19, enrolled during active disease. What was sequenced was peripheral blood.

Here the CDR3 reads CASRIGQSGNTIYF. For the CDR3, the DNA is TGTGCCAGCAGAATCGGACAGTCTGGAAACACCATATATTTT. The chain employs TRBV3-1 (or the pseudogene TRBV3-2) and TRBJ1-3; D is possibly TRBD1 (6 bases). The CDR3 runs to 14 residues. Trimming took off 6 bases at V and 1 base at J, with 10 bases between the two ends. The germline V gene has CDR1 LGHDT and CDR2 YNNKEL (reference sequence).